The present T cell receptor beta chain was sequenced within a study of shared clonotypes between healthy human individuals. This table comes from immunoSEQ multiplex PCR, and its TCRdb copy is limited to in-frame clones, with some not included. The data hold roughly 2.2 million clones, with about 92% observed a single time. Germline lookup yields CDR1 MNHNS and CDR2 SASEGT. The CDR3 has 13 residues. V gave up 7 bases and J gave up 5 bases, with 12 bases separating them. The V gene is TRBV6-1, the J gene TRBJ1-5, with unresolved D. This sequence was found in a man between 18 and 35 years old in good health. Some clones in this sample may be carry-over from other donors' samples. Sequenced input: naive CD4+ T cells from PBMCs. Subset reported: CD45RA+ positively selected. This CDR3 is CASTRETYQPQHF. The CDR3 DNA sequence: TGTGCCAGCACACGGGAGACATATCAGCCCCAGCATTTT.